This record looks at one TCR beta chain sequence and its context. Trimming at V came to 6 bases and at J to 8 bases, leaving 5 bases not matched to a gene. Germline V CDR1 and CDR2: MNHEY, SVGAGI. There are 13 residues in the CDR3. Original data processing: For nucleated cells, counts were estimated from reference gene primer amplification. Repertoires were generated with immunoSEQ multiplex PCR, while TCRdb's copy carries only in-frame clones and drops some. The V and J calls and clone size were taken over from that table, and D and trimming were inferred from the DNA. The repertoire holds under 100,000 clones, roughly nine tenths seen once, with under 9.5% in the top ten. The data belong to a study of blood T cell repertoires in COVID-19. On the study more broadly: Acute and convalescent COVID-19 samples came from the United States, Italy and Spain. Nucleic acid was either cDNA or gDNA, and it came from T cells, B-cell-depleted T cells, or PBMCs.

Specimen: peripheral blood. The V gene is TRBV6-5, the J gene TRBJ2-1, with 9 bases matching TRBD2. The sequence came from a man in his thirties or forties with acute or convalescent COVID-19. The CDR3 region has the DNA TGTGCCAGCAGGCGCGGGAGGGTCTATGAGCAGTTCTTC. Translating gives CASRRGRVYEQFF.